Ten or more counts support the clone carrying this TCR beta chain. Germline values: CDR1 SNHLY, CDR2 FYNNEI. The CDR3 length is 14 residues. Trimming took 4 bases from V and 0 from J, leaving 9 bases between them. This specimen belongs to a study of early T cells in non-severe SARS-CoV-2 infection. Attachment of unique molecular identifiers to individual cDNA molecules was performed. TCRdb itself ran the 5' RACE reads through MiXCR, one entry per CDR3 protein. Found here are about 40,000 distinct CDR3 sequences, 4.5% to 5% of them singletons; the top ten hold 4.5% to 5.5%. The rearrangement links TRBV2 to TRBJ1-2; the D is unclear. This receptor was taken from an adult who was a healthcare worker with PCR-confirmed SARS-CoV-2 infection or an uninfected control (not recorded which). Input material: whole blood. CDR3 nucleotide sequence: TGTGCCAGCAGTGCGGTTCGTTCTAACTATGGCTACACCTTC. Encoded protein: CASSAVRSNYGYTF.